The clone carrying this TCR beta chain has just one count. Profiled with immunoSEQ multiplex PCR; TCRdb holds only in-frame clones, not every one. Counted here are 55,000 to 85,000 clones, about 90% occurring once; the ten biggest clones make up more than 1.4%. This sample is drawn from a study of T cell changes during pregnancy in multiple sclerosis. CDR1 SNHLY and CDR2 FYNNEI come from the germline V gene. The CDR3 loop spans 20 amino acids. The V gene end was trimmed by 5 bases and the J gene end by 3 bases; junction bases not matched to a gene: 21. The source was peripheral blood, collected after pregnancy. The chain links TRBV2 to TRBJ1-3; 8 bases agree with TRBD1. The TCR was taken from a female donor with multiple sclerosis, enrolled in a pregnancy study. The CDR3 bases are TGTGCCAGCAGTTTCGAAAACTTCCAGACAGGGGAAGTCTTTGGAAACACCATATATTTT. Translated, it gives CASSFENFQTGEVFGNTIYF.